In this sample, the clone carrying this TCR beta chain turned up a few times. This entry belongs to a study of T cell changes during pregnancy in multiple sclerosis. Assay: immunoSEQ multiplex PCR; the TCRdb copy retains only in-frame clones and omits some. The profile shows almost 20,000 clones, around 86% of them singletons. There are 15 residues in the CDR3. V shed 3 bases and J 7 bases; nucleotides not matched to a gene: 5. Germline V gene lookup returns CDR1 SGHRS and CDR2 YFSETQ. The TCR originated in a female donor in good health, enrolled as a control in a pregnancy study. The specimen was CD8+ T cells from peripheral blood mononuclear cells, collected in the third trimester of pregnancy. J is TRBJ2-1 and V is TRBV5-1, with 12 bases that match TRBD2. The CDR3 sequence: CASSSTSGGTNEQFF. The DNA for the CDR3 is TGCGCCAGCAGCTCAACTAGCGGGGGGACGAATGAGCAGTTCTTC. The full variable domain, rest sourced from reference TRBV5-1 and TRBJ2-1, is KAGVTQTPRYLIKTRGQQVTLSCSPISGHRSVSWYQQTPGQGLQFLFEYFSETQRNKGNFPGRFSGRQFSNSRSEMNVSTLELGDSALYLCASSSTSGGTNEQFFGPGTRLTVL.